The 18 T cell receptor beta chains reported below all come from one sample, sequenced in a study of radiotherapy plus CTLA-4 blockade in lung cancer. TCRdb's copy holds only in-frame clones and misses some; the assay was immunoSEQ multiplex PCR. Of 90,000 to 100,000 clones listed, about 86% are singletons. Sequencing was performed on peripheral blood, taken from a patient treated with radiotherapy plus ipilimumab. The origin of the receptors is a human donor with non-small cell lung cancer that progressed on radiotherapy plus ipilimumab.

This chain joins TRBV2 and TRBJ2-5, with 9 positions matching TRBD2. The CDR3 contains 14 residues. Germline CDR1 is SNHLY and CDR2 is FYNNEI. V was clipped by 5 bases and J by 11 bases; unmatched bases: 12. The DNA of the CDR3 is TGTGCCAGCAGTCCTAGCGGGGTACCGCGGGAGCAGTACTTC. It yields the protein CASSPSGVPREQYF.

The chain carries TRBV27 and TRBJ2-1; TRBD2 agrees at 10 bases. With V trimmed by 5 bases and J by 0 bases, 7 bases remained unmatched. Germline assignment: CDR1 MNHEY and CDR2 SMNVEV (reference sequence). There are 17 residues in the CDR3. Here the CDR3 reads CASSKTSGTSSYNEQFF. The CDR3 DNA is TGTGCCAGCAGTAAAACTAGCGGGACGAGCTCCTACAATGAGCAGTTCTTC.

The CDR3 reads CASSLRSLPHTGELFF. CDR3 nucleotide sequence: TGTGCCAGCAGCCTCCGGTCACTACCCCACACCGGGGAGCTGTTTTTT. The rearrangement uses TRBV7-2 and TRBJ2-2; no firm D call. The germline gives CDR1 SGHTA, CDR2 FQGNSA. Trimming took off 5 bases at V and 3 bases at J, with 16 bases between the two ends. This CDR3 spans 16 amino acids.

This clone was picked up one time. The chain recombines TRBV4-1 with TRBJ2-1; TRBD2 matches at 10 bases. The V gene's germline CDR1 is MGHRA and CDR2 YSYEKL. The length of the CDR3 is 18 residues. V shed 1 base, J shed 7 bases, and the junction held 13 bases outside the gene matches. The CDR3 DNA reads as TGCGCCAGCAGCCAAGTTTTGGTGTGGGGACTAGCGTCAAATGAGCAGTTCTTC. This translates into CASSQVLVWGLASNEQFF.

The chain employs TRBV20-1 and TRBJ2-1, with D uncertain. V was cut by 4 bases and J by 5 bases, with 6 bases left in between. CDR1 is DFQATT, CDR2 SNEGSKA, per germline (reference sequence). The CDR3 has 11 residues. The CDR3, as DNA: TGCAGTGCTAACAACAACAATGAGCAGTTCTTC. Residues: CSANNNNEQFF.

The chain joins TRBV7-2 to TRBJ1-4; 9 positions match TRBD1. The CDR3 is 15 residues long. With V trimmed by 5 bases and J by 8 bases, 9 bases remained unmatched. Germline V lookup: CDR1 SGHTA, CDR2 FQGNSA. The CDR3 spells CASSVSGGTGEKLFF. The DNA for the CDR3 is TGTGCCAGCAGCGTATCAGGGGGGACAGGGGAAAAACTGTTTTTT.

In its sample, this clone was seen a few times. The rearrangement joins TRBV9 to TRBJ2-5, with 10 bases fitting TRBD1. With V trimmed by 4 bases and J by 2 bases, 11 bases remained unmatched. CDR3 length: 17 amino acids. The germline V gene has CDR1 SGDLS and CDR2 YYNGEE. CDR3 region: CASSKSPGTGVQETQYF. The CDR3 bases are TGTGCCAGCAGCAAGAGTCCCGGGACAGGGGTACAAGAGACCCAGTACTTC.

This chain connects TRBV13 to TRBJ2-1, with D possibly being TRBD2 (6 bases). The CDR3 consists of 13 residues. Germline V gene data show CDR1 as PRHDT and CDR2 as FYEKMQ (reference sequence). Trimming pared 5 bases from V and 5 bases from J, leaving 10 bases between. This CDR3 is CASSLGTDNEQFF. The CDR3 coding sequence is TGTGCCAGCAGCCTCGGGACTGACAATGAGCAGTTCTTC.

This clone has only one observation. This rearrangement joins TRBV28 to TRBJ1-2, with 7 bases fitting TRBD1. CDR1 MDHEN and CDR2 SYDVKM come from the germline V gene. The CDR3 contains 14 residues. With 6 bases clipped from V and 4 bases from J, the junction kept 8 bases outside the gene matches. DNA for the CDR3: TGTGCCAGCAGACCACAGGGGTTGGGCTATGGCTACACCTTC. It specifies CASRPQGLGYGYTF.

The chain has TRBV20-1 and TRBJ2-5; D call uncertain. The CDR3 contains 11 residues. Trimming took off 5 bases at V and 5 bases at J, with 9 bases between the two ends. Germline V lookup: CDR1 DFQATT, CDR2 SNEGSKA (reference sequence). The CDR3 protein is CSAHQRETQYF. Here the CDR3 DNA reads TGCAGTGCTCATCAGAGGGAGACCCAGTACTTC.

This clone appeared a single time. This sequence joins TRBV14 and TRBJ2-7, with 14 nucleotides matching TRBD2. Losses at the gene ends were 8 bases for V and 0 bases for J; bases not matched to a gene: 9. The CDR3 is 17 amino acids. CDR1 and CDR2 (germline): SGHDN, FVKESK. The chain's CDR3 is CASGMTSGRESSYEQYF. CDR3 in DNA: TGTGCCAGCGGGATGACTAGCGGGAGGGAGAGCTCCTACGAGCAGTACTTC.

This clone has only a few counts. This rearrangement joins TRBV10-1 to TRBJ1-2, with D uncertain. The CDR3 has 13 residues. V was cut by 0 bases and J by 5 bases, with 7 bases left in between. Germline V gene sequence: CDR1 WNHNN, CDR2 SYGVQD (reference sequence). As DNA, the CDR3 is TGCGCCAGCAGTGAGTCGGGCGATTATGGCTACACCTTC. Its translation is CASSESGDYGYTF.

This clone appeared once. This sequence joins TRBV2 and TRBJ2-7, with 7 bases that match TRBD1. Per the germline V gene, CDR1 is SNHLY and CDR2 is FYNNEI. CDR3 length: 14 amino acids. V lost 8 bases to trimming and J lost 8 bases; unmatched junction nucleotides: 15. The CDR3, as DNA: TGTGCCAGCGATCTCACAGGGGAAGGTTTAAAGCAGTACTTC. Protein sequence: CASDLTGEGLKQYF.

CDR3 DNA sequence: TGTGCCAGCAGCTTCCTACGACTAAGCGGGAACACCGGGGAGCTGTTTTTT. Encoded protein: CASSFLRLSGNTGELFF. The rearrangement uses TRBV7-9 and TRBJ2-2; the D gene is possibly TRBD2 (5 bases). This CDR3 is built from 17 residues. V was trimmed by 3 bases and J by 1 base, leaving 15 bases between them. CDR1 SEHNR and CDR2 FQNEAQ come from the germline V gene (reference sequence).

The chain links TRBV7-3 to TRBJ2-3; 9 bases agree with TRBD2. V was clipped by 5 bases and J by 1 base; unmatched bases: 10. CDR1 is SGHTA and CDR2 is FQGTGA in the germline V gene. The CDR3 totals 17 residues. CDR3 residues: CASSHQAGGTGTDTQYF. CDR3 in DNA: TGTGCCAGCAGCCACCAAGCGGGGGGCACCGGCACAGATACGCAGTATTTT. Looking up the rest from reference TRBV7-3 and TRBJ2-3 gives the full variable domain: GAGVSQTPSNKVTEKGKYVELRCDPISGHTALYWYRQSLGQGPEFLIYFQGTGAADDSGLPNDRFFAVRPEGSVSTLKIQRTERGDSAVYLCASSHQAGGTGTDTQYFGPGTRLTVL.

The chain carries TRBV4-1 and TRBJ2-7; D is ambiguous. The CDR3 covers 14 residues. Germline V gene data show CDR1 as MGHRA and CDR2 as YSYEKL. V shed 4 bases and J shed 3 bases, with 13 bases lying between them. CDR3 sequence: CASSLNVQIYEQYF. The CDR3 coding sequence is TGCGCCAGCAGCCTGAATGTCCAAATCTACGAGCAGTACTTC.

This clone appeared once. The chain recombines TRBV6-6 with TRBJ2-7; D is possibly TRBD2 (5 bases). Trimming left V 2 bases short and J 3 bases short, with 5 bases between. Germline V lookup: CDR1 MNHNY, CDR2 SVGAGI (reference sequence). This CDR3 comprises 12 residues. The CDR3 DNA reads as TGTGCCAGCAGTTACCGGGACTACGAGCAGTACTTC. Its protein product is CASSYRDYEQYF.

This sequence joins TRBV5-1 and TRBJ2-1; a weak D match, TRBD2 (5 bases). CDR1 is SGHRS, CDR2 YFSETQ, per germline. V lost 0 bases and J 7 bases, leaving 23 bases between the germline ends. This CDR3 has 18 residues. The CDR3 nucleotides read TGCGCCAGCAGCTTGGCCTCGTCAAGCGTCAAAGAGGGAAATGAGCAGTTCTTC. It yields the protein CASSLASSSVKEGNEQFF. Full variable domain (remainder filled in from reference TRBV5-1 and TRBJ2-1): KAGVTQTPRYLIKTRGQQVTLSCSPISGHRSVSWYQQTPGQGLQFLFEYFSETQRNKGNFPGRFSGRQFSNSRSEMNVSTLELGDSALYLCASSLASSSVKEGNEQFFGPGTRLTVL.